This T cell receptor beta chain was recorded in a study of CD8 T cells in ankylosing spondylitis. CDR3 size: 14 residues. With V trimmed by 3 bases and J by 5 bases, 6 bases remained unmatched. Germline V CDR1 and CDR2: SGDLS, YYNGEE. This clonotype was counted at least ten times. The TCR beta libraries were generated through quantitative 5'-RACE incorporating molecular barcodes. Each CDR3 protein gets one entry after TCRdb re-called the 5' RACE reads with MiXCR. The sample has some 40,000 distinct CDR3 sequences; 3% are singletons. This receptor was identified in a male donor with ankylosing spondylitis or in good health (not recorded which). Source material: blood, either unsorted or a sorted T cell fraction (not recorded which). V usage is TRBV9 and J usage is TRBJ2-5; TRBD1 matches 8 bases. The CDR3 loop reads CASSEGQVGETQYF. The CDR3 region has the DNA TGTGCCAGCAGCGAGGGACAGGTGGGGGAGACCCAGTACTTC.